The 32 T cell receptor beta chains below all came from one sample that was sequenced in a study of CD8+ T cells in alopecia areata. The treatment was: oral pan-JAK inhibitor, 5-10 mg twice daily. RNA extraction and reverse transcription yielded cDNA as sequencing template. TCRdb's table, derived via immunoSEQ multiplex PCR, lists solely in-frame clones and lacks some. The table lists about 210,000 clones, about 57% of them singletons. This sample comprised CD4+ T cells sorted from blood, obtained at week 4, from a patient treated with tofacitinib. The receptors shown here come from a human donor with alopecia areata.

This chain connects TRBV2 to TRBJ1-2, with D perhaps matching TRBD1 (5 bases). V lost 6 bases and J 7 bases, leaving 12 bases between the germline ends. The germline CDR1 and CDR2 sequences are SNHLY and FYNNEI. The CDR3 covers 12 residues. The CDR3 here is CASRGGTFGYTF. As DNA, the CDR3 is TGTGCCAGCAGGGGCGGGACGTTTGGCTACACCTTC.

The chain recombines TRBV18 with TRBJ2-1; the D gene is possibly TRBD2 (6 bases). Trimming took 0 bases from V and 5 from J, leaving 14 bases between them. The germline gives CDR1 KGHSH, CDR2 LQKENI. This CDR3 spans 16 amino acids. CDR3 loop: CASSPPMGGGHNEQFF. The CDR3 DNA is TGTGCCAGCTCACCACCGATGGGAGGAGGGCACAATGAGCAGTTCTTC.

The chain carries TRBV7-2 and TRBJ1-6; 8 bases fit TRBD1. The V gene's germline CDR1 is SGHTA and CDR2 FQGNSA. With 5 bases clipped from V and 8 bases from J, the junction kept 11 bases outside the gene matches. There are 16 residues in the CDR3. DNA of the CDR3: TGTGCCAGCAGCAACGACAGGGGTCCACCGTATTCACCCCTCCACTTT. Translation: CASSNDRGPPYSPLHF. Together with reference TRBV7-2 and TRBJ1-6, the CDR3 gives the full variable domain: GAGVSQSPSNKVTEKGKDVELRCDPISGHTALYWYRQSLGQGLEFLIYFQGNSAPDKSGLPSDRFSAERTGGSVSTLTIQRTQQEDSAVYLCASSNDRGPPYSPLHFGNGTRLTVT.

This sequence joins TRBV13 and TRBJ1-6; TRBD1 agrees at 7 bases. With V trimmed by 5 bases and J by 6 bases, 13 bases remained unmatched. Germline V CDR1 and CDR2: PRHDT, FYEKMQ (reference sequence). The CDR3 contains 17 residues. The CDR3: CASSRASGQRSNSPLHF. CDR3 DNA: TGTGCCAGCAGCCGAGCCTCGGGACAGAGATCTAATTCACCCCTCCACTTT.

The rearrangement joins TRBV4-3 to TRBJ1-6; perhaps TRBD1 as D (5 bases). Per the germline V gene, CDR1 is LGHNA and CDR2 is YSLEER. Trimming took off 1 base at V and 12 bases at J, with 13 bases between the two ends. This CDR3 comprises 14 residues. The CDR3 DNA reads TGCGCCAGCAGCCAAGGACAGTCATCCGGACCCCTCCACTTT. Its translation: CASSQGQSSGPLHF.

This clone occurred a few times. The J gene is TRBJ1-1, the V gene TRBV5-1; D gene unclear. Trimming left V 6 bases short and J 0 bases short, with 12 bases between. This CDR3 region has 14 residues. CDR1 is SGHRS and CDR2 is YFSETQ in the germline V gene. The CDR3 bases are TGCGCCAGCAACTTAGGATCAATGAACACTGAAGCTTTCTTT. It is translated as CASNLGSMNTEAFF.

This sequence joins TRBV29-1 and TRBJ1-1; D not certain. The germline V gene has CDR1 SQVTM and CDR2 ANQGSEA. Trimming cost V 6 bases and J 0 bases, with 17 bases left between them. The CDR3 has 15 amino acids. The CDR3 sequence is CSVLDLASLNTEAFF. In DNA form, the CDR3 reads TGCAGCGTCCTCGACTTAGCCTCTTTGAACACTGAAGCTTTCTTT.

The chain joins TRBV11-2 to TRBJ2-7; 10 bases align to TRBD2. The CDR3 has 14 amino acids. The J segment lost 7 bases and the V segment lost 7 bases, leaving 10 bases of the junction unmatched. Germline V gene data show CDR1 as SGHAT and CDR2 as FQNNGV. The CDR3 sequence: CASTLLAGKTEQYF. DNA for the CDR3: TGTGCCAGCACCCTACTAGCGGGGAAGACGGAGCAGTACTTC.

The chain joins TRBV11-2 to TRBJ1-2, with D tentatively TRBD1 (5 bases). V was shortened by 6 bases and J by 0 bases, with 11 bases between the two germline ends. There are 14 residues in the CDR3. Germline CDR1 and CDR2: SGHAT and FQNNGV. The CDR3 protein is CASRPGTSNYGYTF. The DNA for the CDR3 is TGTGCCAGCAGGCCAGGGACTTCTAACTATGGCTACACCTTC.

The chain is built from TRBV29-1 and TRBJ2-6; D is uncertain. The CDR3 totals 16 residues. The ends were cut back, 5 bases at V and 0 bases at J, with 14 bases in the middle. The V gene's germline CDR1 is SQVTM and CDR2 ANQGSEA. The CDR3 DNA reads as TGCAGCGTTCCCCGGACGTTGAGCTCTGGGGCCAACGTCCTGACTTTC. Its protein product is CSVPRTLSSGANVLTF. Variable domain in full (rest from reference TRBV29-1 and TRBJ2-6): SAVISQKPSRDICQRGTSLTIQCQVDSQVTMMFWYRQQPGQSLTLIATANQGSEATYESGFVIDKFPISRPNLTFSTLTVSNMSPEDSSIYLCSVPRTLSSGANVLTFGAGSRLTVL.

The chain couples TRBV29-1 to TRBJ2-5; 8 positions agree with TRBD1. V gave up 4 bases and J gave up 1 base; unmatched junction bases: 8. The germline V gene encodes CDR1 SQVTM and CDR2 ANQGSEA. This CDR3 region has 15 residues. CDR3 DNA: TGCAGCGTTGGTCGGACAGGGCCGTCCCAAGAGACCCAGTACTTC. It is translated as CSVGRTGPSQETQYF.

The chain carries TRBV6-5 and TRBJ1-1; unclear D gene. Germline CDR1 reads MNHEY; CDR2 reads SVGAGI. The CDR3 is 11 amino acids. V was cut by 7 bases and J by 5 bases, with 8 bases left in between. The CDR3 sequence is CASIRATEAFF. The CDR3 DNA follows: TGTGCCAGCATCCGGGCGACTGAAGCTTTCTTT.

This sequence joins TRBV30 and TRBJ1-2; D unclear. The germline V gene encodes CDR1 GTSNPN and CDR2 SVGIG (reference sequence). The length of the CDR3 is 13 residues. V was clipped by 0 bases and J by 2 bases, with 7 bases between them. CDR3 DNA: TGTGCCTGGAGTGTTCAGAAGAACTATGGCTACACCTTC. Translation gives CAWSVQKNYGYTF.

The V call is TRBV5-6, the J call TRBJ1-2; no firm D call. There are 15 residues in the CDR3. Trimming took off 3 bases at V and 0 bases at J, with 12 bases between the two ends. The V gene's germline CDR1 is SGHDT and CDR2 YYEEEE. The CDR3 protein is CASSSAAGTNYGYTF. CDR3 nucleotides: TGTGCCAGCAGCTCCGCCGCGGGGACTAACTATGGCTACACCTTC.

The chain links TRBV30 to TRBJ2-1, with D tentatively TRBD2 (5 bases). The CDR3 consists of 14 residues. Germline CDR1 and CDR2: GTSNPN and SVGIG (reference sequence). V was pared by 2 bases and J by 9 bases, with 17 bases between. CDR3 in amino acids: CAWSNSMRTGEQFF. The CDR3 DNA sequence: TGTGCCTGGAGTAACAGCATGAGGACTGGTGAGCAGTTCTTC.

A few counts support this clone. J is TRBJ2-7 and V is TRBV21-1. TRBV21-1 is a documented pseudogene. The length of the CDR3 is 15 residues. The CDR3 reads CASSKQKRASYEQYF. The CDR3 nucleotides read TGTGCCAGCAGCAAGCAGAAAAGAGCCTCCTACGAGCAGTACTTC.

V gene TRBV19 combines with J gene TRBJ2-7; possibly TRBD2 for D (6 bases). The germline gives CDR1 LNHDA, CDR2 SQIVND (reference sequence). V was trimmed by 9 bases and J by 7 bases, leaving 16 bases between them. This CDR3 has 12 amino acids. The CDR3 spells CASRDSNREQYF. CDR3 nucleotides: TGTGCCAGCCGGGACTCAAACCGGGAGCAGTACTTC.

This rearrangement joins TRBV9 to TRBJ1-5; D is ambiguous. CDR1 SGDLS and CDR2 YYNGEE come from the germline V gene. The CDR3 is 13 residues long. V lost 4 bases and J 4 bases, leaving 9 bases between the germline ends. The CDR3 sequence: CASSSGVNQPQHF. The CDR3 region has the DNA TGTGCCAGCAGCAGTGGCGTTAATCAGCCCCAGCATTTT.

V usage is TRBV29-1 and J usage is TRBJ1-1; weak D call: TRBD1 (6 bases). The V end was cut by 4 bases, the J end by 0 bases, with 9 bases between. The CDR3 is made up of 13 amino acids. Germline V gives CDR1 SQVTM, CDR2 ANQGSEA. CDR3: CSVGAGVNTEAFF. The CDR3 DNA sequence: TGCAGCGTTGGGGCAGGGGTGAACACTGAAGCTTTCTTT.

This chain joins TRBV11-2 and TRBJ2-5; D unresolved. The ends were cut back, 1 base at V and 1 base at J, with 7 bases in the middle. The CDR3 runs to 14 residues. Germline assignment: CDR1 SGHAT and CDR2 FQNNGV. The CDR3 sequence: CASSLVHAQETQYF. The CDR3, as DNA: TGTGCCAGCAGCTTAGTCCACGCCCAAGAGACCCAGTACTTC.

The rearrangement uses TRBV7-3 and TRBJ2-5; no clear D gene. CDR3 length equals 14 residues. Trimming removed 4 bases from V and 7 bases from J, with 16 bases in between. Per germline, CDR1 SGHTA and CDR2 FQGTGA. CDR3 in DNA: TGTGCCAGCAGCTCAAACCCCCCCCCGGGGACCCAGTACTTC. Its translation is CASSSNPPPGTQYF.

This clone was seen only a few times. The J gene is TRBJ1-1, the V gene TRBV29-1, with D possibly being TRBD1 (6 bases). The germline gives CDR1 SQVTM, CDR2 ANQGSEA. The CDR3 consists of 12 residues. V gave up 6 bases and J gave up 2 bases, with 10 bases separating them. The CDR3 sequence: CSVGDTNTEAFF. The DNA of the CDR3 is TGCAGCGTGGGGGACACAAACACTGAAGCTTTCTTT.

The CDR3 protein is CAWTTRGYGYTF. The CDR3, as DNA: TGTGCCTGGACGACCCGGGGCTATGGCTACACCTTC. This chain connects TRBV30 to TRBJ1-2; D is unclear. CDR1 and CDR2 (germline): GTSNPN, SVGIG (reference sequence). V was pared by 4 bases and J by 4 bases, with 10 bases between. The CDR3 has 12 residues.

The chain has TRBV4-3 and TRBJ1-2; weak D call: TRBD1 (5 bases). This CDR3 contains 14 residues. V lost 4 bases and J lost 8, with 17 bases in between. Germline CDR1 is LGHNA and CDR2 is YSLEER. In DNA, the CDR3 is TGCGCCAGCAGCCCCTCAAGGGGTTCGGGAGGCTACACCTTC. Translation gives CASSPSRGSGGYTF.

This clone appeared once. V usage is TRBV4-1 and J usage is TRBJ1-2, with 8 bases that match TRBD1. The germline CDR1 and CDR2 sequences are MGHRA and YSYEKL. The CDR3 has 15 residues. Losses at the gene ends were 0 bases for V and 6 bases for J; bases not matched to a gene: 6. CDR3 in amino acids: CASSQDQKTGDGYTF. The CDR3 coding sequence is TGCGCCAGCAGCCAAGATCAGAAGACAGGGGATGGCTACACCTTC.

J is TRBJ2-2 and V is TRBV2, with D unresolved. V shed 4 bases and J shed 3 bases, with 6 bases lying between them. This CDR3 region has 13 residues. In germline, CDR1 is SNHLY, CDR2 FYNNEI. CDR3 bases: TGTGCCAGCAGTGTGAGGTACACCGGGGAGCTGTTTTTT. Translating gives CASSVRYTGELFF.

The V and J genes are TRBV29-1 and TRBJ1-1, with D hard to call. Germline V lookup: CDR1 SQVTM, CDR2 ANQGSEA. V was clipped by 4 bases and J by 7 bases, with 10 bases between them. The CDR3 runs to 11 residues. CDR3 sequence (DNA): TGCAGCGTTGGAGAGGCGATTGAAGCTTTCTTT. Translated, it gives CSVGEAIEAFF.

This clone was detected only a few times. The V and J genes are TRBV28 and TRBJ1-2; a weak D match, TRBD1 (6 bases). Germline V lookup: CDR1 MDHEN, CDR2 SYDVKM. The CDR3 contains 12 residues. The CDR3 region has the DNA TGTACTACTCTAGGACAGACCTATGGCTACACCTTC. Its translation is CTTLGQTYGYTF.

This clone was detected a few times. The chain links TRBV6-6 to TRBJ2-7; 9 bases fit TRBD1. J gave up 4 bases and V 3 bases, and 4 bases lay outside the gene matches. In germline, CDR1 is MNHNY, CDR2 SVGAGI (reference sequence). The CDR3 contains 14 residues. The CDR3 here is CASSYLQGAYEQYF. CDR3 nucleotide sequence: TGTGCCAGCAGTTATCTACAGGGGGCTTACGAGCAGTACTTC.

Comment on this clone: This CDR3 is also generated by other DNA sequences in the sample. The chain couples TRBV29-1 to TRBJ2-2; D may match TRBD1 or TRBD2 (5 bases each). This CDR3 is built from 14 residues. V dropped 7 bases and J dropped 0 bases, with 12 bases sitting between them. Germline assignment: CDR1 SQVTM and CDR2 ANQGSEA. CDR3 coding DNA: TGCAGCGCTAGTGGGGGACCGAACACCGGGGAGCTGTTTTTT. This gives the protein CSASGGPNTGELFF.

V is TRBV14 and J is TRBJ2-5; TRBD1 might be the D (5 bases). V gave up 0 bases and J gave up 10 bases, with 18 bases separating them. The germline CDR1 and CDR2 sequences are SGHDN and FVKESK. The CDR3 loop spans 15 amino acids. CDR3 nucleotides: TGTGCCAGCAGCCAAGAGCAGGGTATCGGGTCGATCCAGTACTTC. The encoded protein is CASSQEQGIGSIQYF.

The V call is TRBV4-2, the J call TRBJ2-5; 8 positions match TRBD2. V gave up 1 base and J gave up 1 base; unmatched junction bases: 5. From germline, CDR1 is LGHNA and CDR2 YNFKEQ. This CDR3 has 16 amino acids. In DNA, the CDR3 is TGTGCCAGCAGCCAAGGTGCTAGCGGGTCCCAAGAGACCCAGTACTTC. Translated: CASSQGASGSQETQYF.